These 21 T cell receptor beta chains were sequenced from one sample in a study of cytomegalovirus exposure and HLA in healthy donors. The protocol was immunoSEQ multiplex PCR, while the TCRdb copy is restricted to in-frame clones and leaves out a portion. The sample records 250,000 to 400,000 clones, approximately 85% being singletons. Sequencing input: PBMCs. The source is a man aged 30 to 45 in good health and CMV-seronegative.

V and J are TRBV4-1 and TRBJ1-6; D not certain. The CDR3 is made up of 15 amino acids. Germline V gene lookup returns CDR1 MGHRA and CDR2 YSYEKL. V was pared by 1 base and J by 7 bases, with 11 bases between. The CDR3 nucleotides read TGCGCCAGCAGCCAAGTACTAAGGTCCAATTCACCCCTCCACTTT. Its translation: CASSQVLRSNSPLHF.

The rearrangement uses TRBV19 and TRBJ2-7; 10 bases align to TRBD1. Germline CDR1 is LNHDA and CDR2 is SQIVND (reference sequence). Trimming cost V 3 bases and J 7 bases; bases outside gene matches: 15. This CDR3 is built from 17 residues. CDR3 in DNA: TGTGCCAGTAGTATTCTGCGGACCGGGACAGGGGCGACTGAGCAGTACTTC. Encoded protein: CASSILRTGTGATEQYF.

The chain employs TRBV5-3 and TRBJ1-2; D perhaps matches TRBD1 (6 bases). TRBV5-3 is assigned to the ORF class and has an uncertain function. V dropped 1 base and J dropped 4 bases, with 11 bases sitting between them. The CDR3 has 14 residues. DNA of the CDR3: TGTGCCAGAAGCTTGACCTGGACAGTCTATGGCTACACCTTC. This encodes CARSLTWTVYGYTF.

The chain has TRBV18 and TRBJ2-1, with D possibly matching TRBD1 (5 bases). The germline V and J ends were trimmed by 3 bases and 6 bases, with 12 bases remaining between them. The CDR3 totals 14 residues. Germline V lookup: CDR1 KGHSH, CDR2 LQKENI. The CDR3 here is CASSPQGNGNEQFF. The CDR3 region has the DNA TGTGCCAGCTCACCTCAGGGTAACGGCAATGAGCAGTTCTTC.

The chain uses TRBV7-9 and TRBJ1-1; D is ambiguous. CDR1 and CDR2 (germline): SEHNR, FQNEAQ (reference sequence). Trimming took 1 base from V and 7 from J, leaving 10 bases between them. CDR3 length: 13 amino acids. In nucleotides, the CDR3 is TGTGCCAGCAGCTTAGTGGGCATGGGTGAAGCTTTCTTT. Its protein product is CASSLVGMGEAFF.

The rearrangement joins TRBV2 to TRBJ2-5; a weak D match, TRBD2 (5 bases). The CDR3 covers 15 residues. Germline V gives CDR1 SNHLY, CDR2 FYNNEI. V was shortened by 2 bases and J by 4 bases, with 14 bases between the two germline ends. The chain's CDR3 is CASSERGLPVETQYF. The CDR3, as DNA: TGTGCCAGCAGTGAACGAGGACTGCCAGTAGAGACCCAGTACTTC.

V gene TRBV6-1 combines with J gene TRBJ1-1; no firm D call. The CDR3 sequence is 14 residues long. V was clipped by 7 bases and J by 3 bases, with 15 bases between them. The V gene's germline CDR1 is MNHNS and CDR2 SASEGT. The CDR3 DNA follows: TGTGCCAGCACGAGCCGCCTAGCGTACACTGAAGCTTTCTTT. It codes for CASTSRLAYTEAFF.

The chain has TRBV10-3 and TRBJ2-7, with D unclear. Germline CDR1 is ENHRY and CDR2 is SYGVKD. Trimming removed 3 bases from V and 6 bases from J, with 6 bases in between. The CDR3 sequence is 11 residues long. The CDR3 DNA reads as TGTGCCATCAGTGACTATTCCGAGCAGTACTTC. Translated: CAISDYSEQYF.

V gene TRBV6-6 combines with J gene TRBJ2-1; tentative D call: TRBD1 (6 bases). The CDR3 runs 14 residues. Trimming removed 0 bases at V and 9 bases at J, with 12 bases between. The germline V gene encodes CDR1 MNHNY and CDR2 SVGAGI (reference sequence). CDR3 sequence reads: CASSYSYRAGEQFF. CDR3 nucleotides: TGTGCCAGCAGTTACTCGTACAGGGCCGGTGAGCAGTTCTTC.

The chain carries TRBV19 and TRBJ1-2; TRBD1 matches at 7 bases. This CDR3 has 15 amino acids. Trimming at V came to 5 bases and at J to 4 bases, leaving 10 bases not matched to a gene. Per germline, CDR1 LNHDA and CDR2 SQIVND (reference sequence). The CDR3 is CASSPAGTVLYGYTF. DNA for the CDR3: TGTGCCAGTAGTCCGGCCGGGACAGTCCTCTATGGCTACACCTTC. Supplemented by reference TRBV19 and TRBJ1-2, the full variable domain reads DGGITQSPKYLFRKEGQNVTLSCEQNLNHDAMYWYRQDPGQGLRLIYYSQIVNDFQKGDIAEGYSVSREKKESFPLTVTSAQKNPTAFYLCASSPAGTVLYGYTFGSGTRLTVV.

This clone was observed a few times. The chain carries TRBV6-5 and TRBJ1-2, with D uncertain. From germline, CDR1 is MNHEY and CDR2 SVGAGI. The germline V and J ends were trimmed by 6 bases and 4 bases, with 12 bases remaining between them. The CDR3 runs to 13 residues. The CDR3 protein is CASSSISGYGYTF. The DNA for the CDR3 is TGTGCCAGCAGCTCGATTAGTGGCTATGGCTACACCTTC.

This chain uses TRBV18 with TRBJ2-5; TRBD2 might be the D (7 bases). The CDR3 spans 14 residues. V dropped 3 bases and J dropped 5 bases, with 13 bases sitting between them. Germline V gives CDR1 KGHSH, CDR2 LQKENI. The CDR3 coding sequence is TGTGCCAGCTCACCGGTAGGGGGGGCTGAGACCCAGTACTTC. Its protein is CASSPVGGAETQYF.

The chain couples TRBV5-1 to TRBJ2-5; 10 bases match TRBD1. The germline gives CDR1 SGHRS, CDR2 YFSETQ. CDR3 length: 16 residues. The V gene end was trimmed by 1 base and the J gene end by 3 bases; junction bases not matched to a gene: 6. The CDR3 here is CASSLTIGTGEETQYF. The DNA of the CDR3 is TGCGCCAGCAGCTTGACCATCGGGACAGGGGAAGAGACCCAGTACTTC.

This chain joins TRBV7-9 and TRBJ2-7; 8 bases fit TRBD1. The length of the CDR3 is 13 residues. Trimming at V came to 8 bases and at J to 7 bases, leaving 10 bases not matched to a gene. Germline lookup yields CDR1 SEHNR and CDR2 FQNEAQ (reference sequence). CDR3: CASQTSGTGEQYF. The DNA for the CDR3 is TGTGCCAGCCAAACCTCGGGGACAGGAGAGCAGTACTTC.

The chain carries TRBV29-1 and TRBJ1-2; 7 bases are shared with TRBD1. Germline CDR1 SQVTM, CDR2 ANQGSEA. V dropped 3 bases and J dropped 4; count of bases not matched to a gene: 11. The CDR3 extends over 15 amino acids. The CDR3 DNA reads as TGCAGCGTTGAGTTCGGGACAGAATTTGCCTATGGCTACACCTTC. Encoded protein: CSVEFGTEFAYGYTF. Combining the CDR3 with reference TRBV29-1 and TRBJ1-2 gives the whole variable domain SAVISQKPSRDICQRGTSLTIQCQVDSQVTMMFWYRQQPGQSLTLIATANQGSEATYESGFVIDKFPISRPNLTFSTLTVSNMSPEDSSIYLCSVEFGTEFAYGYTFGSGTRLTVV.

The V gene is TRBV7-9, the J gene TRBJ1-5; D possibly corresponds to TRBD1 (5 bases). Germline V CDR1 and CDR2: SEHNR, FQNEAQ (reference sequence). The CDR3 spans 14 residues. Trimming removed 7 bases from V and 4 bases from J, with 14 bases in between. The CDR3 nucleotides read TGTGCCAGCACCCTGGGGCAGGGAAATCAGCCCCAGCATTTT. It yields the protein CASTLGQGNQPQHF.

Only a few counts were recorded for this clone. The chain joins TRBV7-9 to TRBJ2-2; D remains unclear. The CDR3 is 8 residues long. CDR1 and CDR2 from the germline V gene are SEHNR and FQNEAQ (reference sequence). In nucleotides, the CDR3 is TGTGCAACAGGGGAGCTGTTTTTT. This codes for CATGELFF.

Written as DNA, the CDR3 is TGTGCCAGCAGCGTAGGAGGAGGGTTGCTGTTCTTC. It is translated as CASSVGGGLLFF. This sequence joins TRBV9 and TRBJ2-1; TRBD2 might be the D (6 bases). Deletions cut 0 bases from V and 15 bases from J, with 13 bases between. Germline assignment: CDR1 SGDLS and CDR2 YYNGEE. CDR3 length: 12 residues.

A single count supports this clone. The chain combines TRBV5-4 with TRBJ2-1; 7 bases match TRBD2. The CDR3 totals 15 residues. The V gene's germline CDR1 is SGHNT and CDR2 YYREEE (reference sequence). The V segment lost 3 bases and the J segment 0 bases; nucleotides outside the gene matches: 3. The CDR3 protein is CASSSRGTSYNEQFF. CDR3 sequence (DNA): TGTGCCAGCAGCTCGCGGGGGACCTCCTACAATGAGCAGTTCTTC.

The J gene is TRBJ2-3, the V gene TRBV10-3, with no clear D. This CDR3 is built from 15 residues. Germline V lookup: CDR1 ENHRY, CDR2 SYGVKD. V lost 3 bases to trimming and J lost 3 bases, with 13 bases between them. CDR3 amino acids: CAISDPDGSTDTQYF. The DNA of the CDR3 is TGTGCCATCAGTGACCCTGACGGGTCTACAGATACGCAGTATTTT.

This chain links TRBV5-6 with TRBJ1-1; D gene unclear. V was cut by 3 bases and J by 7 bases, with 7 bases left in between. The CDR3 spans 11 residues. Germline-derived CDR1 and CDR2 are SGHDT and YYEEEE. Here the CDR3 reads CASSSPGEAFF. The CDR3 DNA follows: TGTGCCAGCAGCTCACCGGGTGAAGCTTTCTTT.